This T cell receptor (beta chain) derives from a study of cytomegalovirus exposure and HLA in healthy donors (dated by TCRdb to 2017 to 2019). About the full investigation: An earlier analysis of some 500 of the donors reported approximately 300 Gb of sequence data and approximately 110 million unique TCR beta sequences from roughly 180 million T cells. Roughly 300 gigabases of sequencing data and some 85 million unique TCR sequences were included in an early release covering about 620 HLA-typed donors. Of the 350 to 450 genotyped donors, more than 75% were placed in the genetic ancestry cluster associated with self-reported Caucasian donors. The aim of the study was to test whether cataloging public T cell receptors could identify signatures of past pathogen exposure. The study profiled the T cell repertoires of more than 500 subjects by immunosequencing and related them to cytomegalovirus serostatus. Along with the roughly 710-subject first cohort, a separate validation cohort of over 90 different subjects was used. High-throughput TCR immunosequencing, statistical association of individual TCRs with disease status, and machine learning were combined to predict cytomegalovirus infection status. In a later analysis, previously published TCR beta repertoires from about 640 donors were re-analyzed and high-resolution HLA genotyping was added so that TCR occurrence patterns could be studied. In the later analysis, no new phenotypic data were used to find candidate immune exposures; instead, reliance was placed on TCR beta sequences and their occurrence across donors. An earlier analysis of 587 of the donors applied high-throughput TCR beta sequencing to assess whether each TCR beta V gene segment acted as functional or pseudogenic. Donor age, sex, ethnicity and CMV serostatus were collected together with the repertoire data. Genome-wide SNP genotypes for about 60% of the roughly 700 donors were used in a later genetic analysis, which treated that subset as a discovery cohort. Every repertoire in the discovery cohort had been generated on one and the same sequencing platform. Class I and class II HLA loci were covered by the typing at four-digit resolution. The number of typed donors differed by locus: 629-630 for A, B, C, DRB1 and DQB1; 522 for DQA1; 606 for DPA1; and 400 to 480 for DPB1. About 5 DR-DQ haplotypes were handled as single units for association and clustering, since linkage in the cohort was strong. Across 398 genotyped donors of the cohort, an average of roughly 250,000 unique TCR beta nucleotide sequences per donor were sequenced, and 15% to 20% of those sequences were non-productive. General study outcomes and caveats: A later analysis reported that several top co-occurrence clusters appeared linked to parvovirus B19, influenza, CMV and Epstein-Barr virus. In a later analysis, some 18,000 TCR beta sequences were associated with specific HLA alleles at a false discovery rate of 0.05. In an earlier analysis of around 500 of the donors, most TCR beta V segments appeared in productive rearrangements about 87% or about 30% of the time, broadly matching IMGT annotations. According to a later analysis, TCR association rates differed among HLA loci, with DRB1 alleles showing the most associated TCRs and HLA-C alleles showing the fewest. According to a later analysis, most CMV-associated TCR beta chains appeared to be HLA-restricted, and the HLA associations seemed to be driven largely by CMV exposure. The study listed around 160 TCR beta chains as associated with cytomegalovirus. Because HLA typing was unavailable for some donors at each locus, only the typed subset was used in association tests. In vitro tests confirmed that a few of the cytomegalovirus-associated TCR beta chains recognize cytomegalovirus antigens. Strong co-occurrence of HLA alleles, especially DR and DQ, made assigning TCR associations to individual alleles difficult. Because counts were too low, under 20 rarely observed V segments, including chromosome 9 orphons, were left out of the earlier analysis of some 600 of the donors. In a later genetic analysis, a missense DCLRE1C variant was associated with V-gene and J-gene trimming of TCR beta chains, and the association was replicated in an independent cohort. Immune exposure information for the cohort was limited to CMV serostatus. In a later analysis, HLA-associated TCR beta chains were found to be more clonally expanded and to have lower generation probabilities than equally common non-associated chains. Most TCR sequences were seen in very few donors, while some public TCRs were found in many individuals. Cytomegalovirus status was reported to be diagnosed by the classifier with high specificity and sensitivity in both the original and validation cohorts. The cohort was sequenced for TCR beta chains only, and without alpha or paired-chain data the features that could be detected were limited. Some IMGT-functional V segments, including TRBV6-2 and TRBV6-3, could not be distinguished by the 87-base-pair reads and were therefore excluded. A later genetic analysis reported fewer N-insertions in productive TCRs among donors in an Asian-associated ancestry cluster than the approximately 700-donor mean. According to the authors, the approach could potentially be generalized to other disease states and immunological phenotypes. A further reported finding was that TCR beta sequences accurately predicted the HLA-A and HLA-B alleles for most subjects in the first cohort. Presence/absence analyses assumed roughly uniform sequencing depth across donors, an assumption that may not hold. Linkage disequilibrium might explain the correlated functional status among segregating V segments, but an unknown experimental factor could not be ruled out. A cluster of highly shared sequence variants was judged likely to represent a technical artifact of the sequencing pipeline.

The receptor library was made with the immunoSEQ multiplex PCR assay. For the multiplex PCR, a mixture combining 60 forward primers for TCR Vbeta segments and 13 reverse primers for TCR Jbeta segments was used. Amplification of the CDR3 region of rearranged TCR beta genes was performed with a multiplex PCR assay on genomic DNA. On the Illumina HiSeq System, the amplified TCR beta libraries were sequenced as 87-base-pair reads. As for how the authors treated the data: Across the 670 or so repertoires, a later analysis counted some 81 million unique TCR beta chains, 9.5 million to 13 million of which were shared by at least two donors. A nearest-neighbor algorithm error-corrected the raw reads and collapsed the reads into unique sequences, merging closely related sequences to remove PCR and sequencing errors. Alignment of CDR3 sequences to IMGT reference sequences was used to assign V, D and J gene segments. Each retained sequence needed at least a six-nucleotide match to both a V gene segment and a J gene segment. Rearrangements were classified as productive when the CDR3 lacked stop codons and remained in frame with V and J, and all other rearrangements were classified as non-productive. Following IMGT convention, CDR3 was defined as the stretch from the second conserved V-encoded cysteine up to the conserved J-encoded phenylalanine. In an earlier analysis of around 640 of the donors, sequences lacking an unambiguous match to a single V gene segment were excluded. An earlier analysis of 500 to 600 of the donors classified V segments as functional when productive rearrangements were above 56.7% and as segregating when the standard deviation between donors was above 5%. A statistical classification framework was built for diagnosing cytomegalovirus status from the catalog of TCR beta chain sequences. In a later analysis, V and J genes were assigned by comparing TCR nucleotide sequences against IMGT/GENE-DB human TR gene sequences. In a later analysis, CDR3 sequences and most-parsimonious VDJ recombination scenarios were assigned using the TCRdist pipeline. A later analysis defined each TCR beta chain by its CDR3 amino acid sequence plus V-gene family, and excluded reads lacking a unique V-gene family. In a later analysis, approximately 590 highly shared, low-generation-probability nucleotide sequences were removed to address suspected cross-contamination and a sequencing artifact. In a later analysis, a clonal expansion index was calculated for each public chain from normalized within-repertoire ranks of inferred template counts. In a later analysis, generation probabilities were computed with a VDJ recombination model fitted to out-of-frame rearrangements, and the resulting probabilities were checked against IGoR. In a later analysis, hypergeometric tests were used to score TCR-TCR, TCR-HLA and TCR-CMV co-occurrence, with a repertoire-size bias correction applied to TCR pairs. False discovery rates were estimated in a later analysis by permuting HLA or CMV assignments 20 times. In a later analysis, co-occurring TCRs were grouped using DBSCAN, with TCRdist sequence similarity added in when clustering inside HLA-allele-positive subsets. Repertoires with fewer than 30,000 or more than 120,000 public chains, plus five repertoires with anomalous nucleotide sharing, were excluded from co-occurrence clustering. TCRdb took this table from immuneACCESS and kept in-frame rearrangements with V and J called. Such tables lack part of the clones; where checked against another copy, unresolved V genes explain under half of the gap, and the rest is unexplained. D and trimming were read from the DNA, whereas the V and J calls and clone size are those reported in that table. The sample has about 120,000 clones on record, about 76% of them singletons. The top ten clonotypes cover about 12% of the sample.

The cohort comprised more than 550 healthy bone marrow donors. Cohort members were all nominally healthy when sampled, although unrecorded immune exposures were likely present. The donor tested CMV seropositive and was one of the 289 seropositive cohort members. Every donor gave a peripheral blood sample, and the peripheral blood mononuclear cells from that sample were used for TCR beta sequencing. The Qiagen DNeasy Blood Extraction Kit was used to extract genomic DNA from the blood cell samples. A remark on this clone: Its antigen remains undetermined. No clone much larger than this one lies a single base away; base qualities are absent.

The germline V gene gives CDR1 as SGHRS and CDR2 as YFSETQ. The CDR3 starts with the cysteine, ends with the phenylalanine, and has 16 residues. Kept here is only the CDR3 DNA, which spans 48 bases and is read in frame from base 1. Trimming removed 4 bases from V and 1 base from J; the gene matches leave 6 bases unexplained. The sequence is built from TRBV5-1 and TRBJ1-3, with 9 central nucleotides matching TRBD1. The sequence was obtained from a woman in her forties in good health and CMV-seropositive. What was sequenced was PBMCs. The CDR3 here reads CASSAGQGWSGNTIYF. The DNA sequence is given as TGCGCCAGCAGCGCTGGACAGGGGTGGTCTGGAAACACCATATATTTT.